This T cell receptor beta chain was captured in a study of a mutant IDH1 vaccine in newly diagnosed glioma. Stated time point: week 47, end of study. The content of each vaccine dose was 300 ug of mutant IDH1 20-mer peptide, and topical imiquimod accompanied it. In regard to this clone: What it binds is unknown.

Sequencing was performed with immunoSEQ multiplex PCR; in TCRdb, only in-frame clones are kept and a portion is missing. The sample lists 45,000 to 65,000 clones; almost 65% were seen once. The sequence was collected from a man in his forties with glioma. Some clones in this sample may be carry-over from other donors' samples. The sample here was peripheral blood mononuclear cells (PBMCs), taken from a glioma patient whose treatment included an IDH1 peptide vaccine.

The CDR3 here is CASSVGTNYGYTF. The CDR3 nucleotides read TGTGCCAGCAGCGTCGGGACTAACTATGGCTACACCTTC. The V gene is TRBV7-9, the J gene TRBJ1-2; D is undetermined. V was cut by 5 bases and J by 0 bases, with 7 bases left in between. Germline CDR1 SEHNR, CDR2 FQNEAQ (reference sequence). The CDR3 extends over 13 amino acids.